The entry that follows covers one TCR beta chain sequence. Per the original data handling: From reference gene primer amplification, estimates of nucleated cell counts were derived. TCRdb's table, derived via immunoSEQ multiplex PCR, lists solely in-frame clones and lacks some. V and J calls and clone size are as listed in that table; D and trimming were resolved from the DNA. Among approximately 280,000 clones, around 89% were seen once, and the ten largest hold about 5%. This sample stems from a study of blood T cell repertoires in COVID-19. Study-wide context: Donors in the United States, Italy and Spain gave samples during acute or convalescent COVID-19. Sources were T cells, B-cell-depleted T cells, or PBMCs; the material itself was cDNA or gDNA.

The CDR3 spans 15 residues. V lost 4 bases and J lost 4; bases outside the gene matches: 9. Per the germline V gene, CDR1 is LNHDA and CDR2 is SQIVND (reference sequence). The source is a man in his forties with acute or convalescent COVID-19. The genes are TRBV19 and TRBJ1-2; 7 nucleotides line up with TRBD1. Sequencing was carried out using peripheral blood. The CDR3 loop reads CASSTGGQVFYGYTF. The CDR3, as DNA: TGTGCCAGTAGTACAGGAGGACAGGTGTTCTATGGCTACACCTTC. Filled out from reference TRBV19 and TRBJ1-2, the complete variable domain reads DGGITQSPKYLFRKEGQNVTLSCEQNLNHDAMYWYRQDPGQGLRLIYYSQIVNDFQKGDIAEGYSVSREKKESFPLTVTSAQKNPTAFYLCASSTGGQVFYGYTFGSGTRLTVV.